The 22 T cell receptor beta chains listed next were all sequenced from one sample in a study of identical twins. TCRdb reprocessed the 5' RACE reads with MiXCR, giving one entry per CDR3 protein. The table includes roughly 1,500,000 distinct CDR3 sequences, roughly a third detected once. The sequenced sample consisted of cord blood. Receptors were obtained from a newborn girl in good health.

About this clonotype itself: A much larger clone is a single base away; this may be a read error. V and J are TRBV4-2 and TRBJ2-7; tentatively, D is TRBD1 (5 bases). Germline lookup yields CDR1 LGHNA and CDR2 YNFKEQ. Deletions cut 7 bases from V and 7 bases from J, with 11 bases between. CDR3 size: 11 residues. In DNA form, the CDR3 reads TGTGCCAGCATAGAGGACAATGAGCAGTACTTC. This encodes CASIEDNEQYF.

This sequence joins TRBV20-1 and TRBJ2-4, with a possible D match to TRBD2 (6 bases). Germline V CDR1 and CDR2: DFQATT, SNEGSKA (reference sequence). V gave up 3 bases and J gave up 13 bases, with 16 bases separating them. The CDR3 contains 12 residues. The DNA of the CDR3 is TGCAGTGCTAGTGGAGGGGAGAATGAGCAGTACTTC. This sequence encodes CSASGGENEQYF.

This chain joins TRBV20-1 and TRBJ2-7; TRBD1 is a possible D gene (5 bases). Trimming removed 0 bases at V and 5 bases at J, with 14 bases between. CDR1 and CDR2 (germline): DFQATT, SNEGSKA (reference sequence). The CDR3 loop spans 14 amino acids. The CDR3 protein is CSAREWLGVDEQYF. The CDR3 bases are TGCAGTGCTAGAGAGTGGCTAGGGGTCGACGAGCAGTACTTC.

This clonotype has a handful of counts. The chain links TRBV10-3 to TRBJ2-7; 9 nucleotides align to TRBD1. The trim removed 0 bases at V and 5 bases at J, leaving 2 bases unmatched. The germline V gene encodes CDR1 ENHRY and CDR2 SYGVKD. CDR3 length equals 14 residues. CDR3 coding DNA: TGTGCCATCAGTGAGTCGAGACAGGGGGACGAGCAGTACTTC. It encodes CAISESRQGDEQYF.

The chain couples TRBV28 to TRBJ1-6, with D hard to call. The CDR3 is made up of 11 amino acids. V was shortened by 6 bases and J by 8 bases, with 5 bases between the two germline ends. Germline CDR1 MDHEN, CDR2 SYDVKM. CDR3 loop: CASRNDSPLHF. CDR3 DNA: TGTGCCAGCAGGAACGATTCACCCCTCCACTTT.

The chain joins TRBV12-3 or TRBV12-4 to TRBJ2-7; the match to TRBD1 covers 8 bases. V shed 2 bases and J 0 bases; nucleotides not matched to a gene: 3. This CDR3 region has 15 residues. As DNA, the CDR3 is TGTGCCAGCAGTTTAAGGACAGGGCCCTCCTACGAGCAGTACTTC. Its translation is CASSLRTGPSYEQYF.

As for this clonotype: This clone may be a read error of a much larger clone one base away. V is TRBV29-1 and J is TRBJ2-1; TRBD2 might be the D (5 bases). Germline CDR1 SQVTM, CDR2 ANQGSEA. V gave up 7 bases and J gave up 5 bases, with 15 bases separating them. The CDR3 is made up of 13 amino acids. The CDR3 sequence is CSGERSHNNEQFF. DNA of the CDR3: TGCAGCGGTGAGCGGTCCCATAACAATGAGCAGTTCTTC.

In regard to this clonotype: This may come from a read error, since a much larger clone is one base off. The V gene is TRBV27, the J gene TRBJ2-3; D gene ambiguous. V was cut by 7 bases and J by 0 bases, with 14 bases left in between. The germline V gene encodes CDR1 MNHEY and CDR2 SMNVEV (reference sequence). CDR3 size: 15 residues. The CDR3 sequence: CASTPLGYSTDTQYF. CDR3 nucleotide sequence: TGTGCCAGCACTCCTTTAGGCTATAGCACAGATACGCAGTATTTT.

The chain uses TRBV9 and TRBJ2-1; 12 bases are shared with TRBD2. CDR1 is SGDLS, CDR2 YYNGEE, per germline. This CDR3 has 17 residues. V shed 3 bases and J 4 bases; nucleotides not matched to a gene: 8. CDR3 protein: CASSARLAGAPYNEQFF. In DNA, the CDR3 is TGTGCCAGCAGCGCCCGACTAGCGGGGGCCCCATACAATGAGCAGTTCTTC.

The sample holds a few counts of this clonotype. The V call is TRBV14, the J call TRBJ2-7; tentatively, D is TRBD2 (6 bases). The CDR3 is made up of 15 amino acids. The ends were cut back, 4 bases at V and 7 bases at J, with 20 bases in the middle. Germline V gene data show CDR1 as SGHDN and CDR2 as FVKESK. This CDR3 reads CASSPPWGDGPEQYF. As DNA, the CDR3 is TGTGCCAGCAGCCCTCCCTGGGGGGACGGCCCTGAGCAGTACTTC.

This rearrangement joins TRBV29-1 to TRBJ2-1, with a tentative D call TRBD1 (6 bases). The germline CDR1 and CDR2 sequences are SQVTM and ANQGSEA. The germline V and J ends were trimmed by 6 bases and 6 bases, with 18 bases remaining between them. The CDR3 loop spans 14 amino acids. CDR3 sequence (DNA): TGCAGCGTCTGCGTTAACAGGGAATGCAATGAGCAGTTCTTC. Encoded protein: CSVCVNRECNEQFF.

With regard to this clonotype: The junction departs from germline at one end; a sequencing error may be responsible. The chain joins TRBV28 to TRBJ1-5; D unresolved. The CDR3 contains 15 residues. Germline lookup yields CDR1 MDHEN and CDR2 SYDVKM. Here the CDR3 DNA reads TGTGCCAGCGACCTAGGTTCGGGTAGCAATCGGCCCCAGCATTTT. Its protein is CASDLGSGSNRPQHF. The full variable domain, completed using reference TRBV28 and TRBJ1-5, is DVKVTQSSRYLVKRTGEKVFLECVQDMDHENMFWYRQDPGLGLRLIYFSYDVKMKEKGDIPEGYSVSREKKERFSLILESASTNQTSMYLCASDLGSGSNRPQHFGDGTRLSIL.

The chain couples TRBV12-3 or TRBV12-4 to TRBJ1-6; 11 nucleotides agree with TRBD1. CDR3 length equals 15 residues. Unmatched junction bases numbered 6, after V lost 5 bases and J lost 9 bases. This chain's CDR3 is CASSRGDRGSSPLHF. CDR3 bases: TGTGCCAGCAGTCGGGGGGACAGGGGGAGTTCACCCCTCCACTTT.

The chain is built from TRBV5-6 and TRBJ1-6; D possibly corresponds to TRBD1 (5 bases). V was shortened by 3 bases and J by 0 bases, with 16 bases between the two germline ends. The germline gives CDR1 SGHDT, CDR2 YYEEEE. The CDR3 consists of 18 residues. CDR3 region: CASSSGDFLSSYNSPLHF. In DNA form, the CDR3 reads TGTGCCAGCAGCTCGGGGGACTTCCTGAGCTCCTATAATTCACCCCTCCACTTT.

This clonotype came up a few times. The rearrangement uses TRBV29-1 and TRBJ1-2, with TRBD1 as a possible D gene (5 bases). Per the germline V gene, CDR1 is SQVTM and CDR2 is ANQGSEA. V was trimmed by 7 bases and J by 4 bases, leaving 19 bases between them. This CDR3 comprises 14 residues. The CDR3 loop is CSAERGAPPYGYTF. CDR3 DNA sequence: TGCAGCGCCGAGAGGGGCGCCCCCCCCTATGGCTACACCTTC.

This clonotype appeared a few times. In DNA, the CDR3 is TGTGCCAGCAGAACCGGACAGGTGGCTTTCTTT. Its protein product is CASRTGQVAFF. V is TRBV12-3 or TRBV12-4 and J is TRBJ1-1; 7 nucleotides line up with TRBD1. V lost 6 bases, J lost 11 bases, and 6 bases stayed unmatched. The CDR3 extends over 11 amino acids.

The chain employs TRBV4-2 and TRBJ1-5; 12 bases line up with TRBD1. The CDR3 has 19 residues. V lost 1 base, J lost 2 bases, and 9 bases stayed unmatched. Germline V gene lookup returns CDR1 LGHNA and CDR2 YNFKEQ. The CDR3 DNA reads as TGTGCCAGCAGCCAAGTTTGGGGACAGGGGGCGTTGGGCAATCAGCCCCAGCATTTT. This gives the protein CASSQVWGQGALGNQPQHF.

This CDR3 is CASSLNRVWGANYGYTF. The CDR3, as DNA: TGTGCCAGCAGTTTGAACAGGGTTTGGGGGGCTAACTATGGCTACACCTTC. This chain uses TRBV27 with TRBJ1-2, with D perhaps TRBD1 (6 bases). The V gene's germline CDR1 is MNHEY and CDR2 SMNVEV (reference sequence). CDR3 length equals 17 residues. Trimming took 3 bases from V and 0 from J, leaving 17 bases between them.

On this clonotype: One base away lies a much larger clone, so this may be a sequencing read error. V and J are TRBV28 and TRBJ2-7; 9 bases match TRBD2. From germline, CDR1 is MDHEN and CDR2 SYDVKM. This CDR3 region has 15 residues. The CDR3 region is CAGSLSSGASYEQYF. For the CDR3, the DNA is TGTGCCGGCAGTTTATCTAGCGGGGCCTCCTACGAGCAGTACTTC.

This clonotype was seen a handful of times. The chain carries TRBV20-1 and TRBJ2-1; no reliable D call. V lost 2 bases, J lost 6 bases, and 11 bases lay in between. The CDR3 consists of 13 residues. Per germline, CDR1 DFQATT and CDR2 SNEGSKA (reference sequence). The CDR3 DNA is TGCAGTGCTAGACCGAGCGTTACCAATGAGCAGTTCTTC. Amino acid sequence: CSARPSVTNEQFF.

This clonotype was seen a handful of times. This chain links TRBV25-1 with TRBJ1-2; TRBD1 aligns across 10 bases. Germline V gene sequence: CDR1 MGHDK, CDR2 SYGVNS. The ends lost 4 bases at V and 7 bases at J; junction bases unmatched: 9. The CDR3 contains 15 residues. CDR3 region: CASSGRPGQGSGYTF. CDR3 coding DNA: TGTGCCAGCAGTGGCCGCCCGGGACAGGGGTCTGGCTACACCTTC.

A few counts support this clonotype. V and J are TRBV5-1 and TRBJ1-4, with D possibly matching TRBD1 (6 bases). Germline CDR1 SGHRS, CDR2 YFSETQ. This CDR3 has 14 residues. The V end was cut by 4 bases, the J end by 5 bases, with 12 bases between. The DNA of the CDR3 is TGCGCCAGCAGCATCGCCGGGACAAATGAAAAACTGTTTTTT. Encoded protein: CASSIAGTNEKLFF.